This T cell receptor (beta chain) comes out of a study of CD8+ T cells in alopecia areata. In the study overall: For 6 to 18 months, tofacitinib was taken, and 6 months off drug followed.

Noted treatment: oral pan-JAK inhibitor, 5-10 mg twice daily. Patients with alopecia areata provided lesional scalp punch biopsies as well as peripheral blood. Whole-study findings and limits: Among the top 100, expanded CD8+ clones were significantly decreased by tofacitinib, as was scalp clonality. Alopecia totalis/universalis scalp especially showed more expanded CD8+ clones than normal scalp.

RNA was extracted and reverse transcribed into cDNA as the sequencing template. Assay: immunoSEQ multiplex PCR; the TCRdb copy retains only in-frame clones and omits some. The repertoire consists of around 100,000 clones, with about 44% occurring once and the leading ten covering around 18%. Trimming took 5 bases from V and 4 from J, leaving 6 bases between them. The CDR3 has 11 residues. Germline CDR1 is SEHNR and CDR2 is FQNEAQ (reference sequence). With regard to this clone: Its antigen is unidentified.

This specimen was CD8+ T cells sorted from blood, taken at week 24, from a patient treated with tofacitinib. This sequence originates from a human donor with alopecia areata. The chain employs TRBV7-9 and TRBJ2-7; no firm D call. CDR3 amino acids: CASSIQYEQYF. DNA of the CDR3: TGTGCCAGCAGCATCCAATACGAGCAGTACTTC.